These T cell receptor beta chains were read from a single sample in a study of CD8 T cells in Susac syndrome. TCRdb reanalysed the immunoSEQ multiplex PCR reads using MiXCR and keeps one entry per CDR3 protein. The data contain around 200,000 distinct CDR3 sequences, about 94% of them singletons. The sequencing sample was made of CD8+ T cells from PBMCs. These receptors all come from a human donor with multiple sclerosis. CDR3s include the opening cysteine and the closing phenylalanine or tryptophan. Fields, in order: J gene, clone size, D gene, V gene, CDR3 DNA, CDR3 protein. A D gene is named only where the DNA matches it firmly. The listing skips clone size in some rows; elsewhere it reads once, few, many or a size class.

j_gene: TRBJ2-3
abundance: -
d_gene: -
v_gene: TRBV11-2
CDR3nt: TGTGCCAGCAGCCCCGACTACACAGATACGCAGTATTTT
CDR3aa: CASSPDYTDTQYF

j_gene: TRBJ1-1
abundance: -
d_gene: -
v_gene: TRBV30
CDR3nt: TGTGCCTGGATTTCCCAGGGTACTGAAGCTTTCTTT
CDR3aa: CAWISQGTEAFF

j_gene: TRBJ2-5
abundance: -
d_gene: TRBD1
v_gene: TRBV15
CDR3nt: TGTGCCACCAGGGGCAGGGGGATGGAGACCCAGTACTTC
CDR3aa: CATRGRGMETQYF

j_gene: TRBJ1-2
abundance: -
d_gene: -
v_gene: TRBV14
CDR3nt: TGTGCCAGCAGCCAAGTCGGGACACCTCTTGGCTACACCTTC
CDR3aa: CASSQVGTPLGYTF

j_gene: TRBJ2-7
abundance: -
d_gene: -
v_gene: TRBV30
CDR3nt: TGTGCCTGGAGACAGGAGACCTACGAGCAGTACTTC
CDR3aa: CAWRQETYEQYF

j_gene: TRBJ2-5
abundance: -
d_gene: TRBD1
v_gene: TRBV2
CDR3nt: TGTGCCAGCAGTGGTGAGGGACAGGGGGCGAAAGAGACCCAGTACTTC
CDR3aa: CASSGEGQGAKETQYF

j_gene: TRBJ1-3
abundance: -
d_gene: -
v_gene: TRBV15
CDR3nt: TGTGCCACCAGCAGAGATAGTTGGGGACCAGGGACCGGTAAAAGAAACACCATATATTTT
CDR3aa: CATSRDSWGPGTGKRNTIYF

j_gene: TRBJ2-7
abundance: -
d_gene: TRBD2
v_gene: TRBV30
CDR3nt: TGTGCCTGGAGTGGGTGGGAGCGGGACTACGAGCAGTACTTC
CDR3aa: CAWSGWERDYEQYF

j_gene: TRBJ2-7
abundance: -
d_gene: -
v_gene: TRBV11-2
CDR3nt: TGTGCCAGCAGCTGGAGACAGGTCTACGAGCAGTACTTC
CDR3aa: CASSWRQVYEQYF

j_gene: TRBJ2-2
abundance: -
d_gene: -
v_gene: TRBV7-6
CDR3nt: TGTGCCAGCAGCTTCGCGCTTAACACCGGGGAGCTGTTTTTT
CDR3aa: CASSFALNTGELFF

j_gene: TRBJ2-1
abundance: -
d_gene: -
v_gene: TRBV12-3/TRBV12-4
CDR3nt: TGTGCCAGCAGCCCATCTTGGGGTTTCAATGAGCAGTTCTTC
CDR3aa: CASSPSWGFNEQFF

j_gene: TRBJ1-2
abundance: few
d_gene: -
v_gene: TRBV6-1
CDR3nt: TGTGCCAGCAGTGATTGGACGACTAACTATGGCTACACCTTC
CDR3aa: CASSDWTTNYGYTF

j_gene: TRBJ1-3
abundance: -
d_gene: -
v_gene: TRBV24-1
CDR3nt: TGTGCCACCAATTTTGGGCCTCCCTCTGGAAACACCATATATTTT
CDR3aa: CATNFGPPSGNTIYF

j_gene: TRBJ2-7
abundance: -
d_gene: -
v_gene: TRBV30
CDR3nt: TGTGCCTGGAACTCAGCAGGGGCGGGAGAGCAGTACTTC
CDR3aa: CAWNSAGAGEQYF

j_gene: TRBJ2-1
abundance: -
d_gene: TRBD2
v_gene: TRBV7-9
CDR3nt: TGTGCCAGAAGGACTAGCGGGAGCAATGAGCAGTTCTTC
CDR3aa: CARRTSGSNEQFF

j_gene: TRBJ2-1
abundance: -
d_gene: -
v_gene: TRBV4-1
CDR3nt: TGCGCCAGCAGCCAACTTGGGGGGCTCGATGAGCAGTTCTTC
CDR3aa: CASSQLGGLDEQFF

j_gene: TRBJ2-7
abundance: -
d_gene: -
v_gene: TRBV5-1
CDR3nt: TGCGCCAGCAGCTTGTACGGGTTCGGCTACGAGCAGTACTTC
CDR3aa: CASSLYGFGYEQYF

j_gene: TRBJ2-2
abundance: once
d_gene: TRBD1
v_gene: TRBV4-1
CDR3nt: TGCGCCAGCAGCCACCTCCCGGGACAGGGAGCCGGGGAGCTGTTTTTT
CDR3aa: CASSHLPGQGAGELFF

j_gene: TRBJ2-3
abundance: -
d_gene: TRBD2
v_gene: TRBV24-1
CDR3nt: TGTGCCACCAGTGATCGAGTCAGCGGGGGGGCTGACCCTCCAGATACGCAGTATTTT
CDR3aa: CATSDRVSGGADPPDTQYF

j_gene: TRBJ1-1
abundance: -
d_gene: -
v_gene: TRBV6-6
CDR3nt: TGTGCCGGAAGACAGACCCTGAACACTGAAGCTTTCTTT
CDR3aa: CAGRQTLNTEAFF

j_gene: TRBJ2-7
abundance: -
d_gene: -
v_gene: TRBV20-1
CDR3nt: TGCAGTGCTAGTCGGGGACCCAGGAGAAGGGTAGGGGACGAGCAGTACTTC
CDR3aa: CSASRGPRRRVGDEQYF

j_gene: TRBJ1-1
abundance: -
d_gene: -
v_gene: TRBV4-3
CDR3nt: TGCGCCAGCAGCCAAGATAGGGGAGGGTGGGTGACTGAAGCTTTCTTT
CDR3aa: CASSQDRGGWVTEAFF

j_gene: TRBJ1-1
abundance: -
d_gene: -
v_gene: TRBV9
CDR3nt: TGTGCCAGCAGCGTATGGGGAGTAGGCACTGAAGCTTTCTTT
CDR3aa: CASSVWGVGTEAFF

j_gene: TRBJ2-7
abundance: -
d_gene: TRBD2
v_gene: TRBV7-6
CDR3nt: TGTGCCAGCAGCCCCGAGCCAACTAGCGGGGGGAACTACGAGCAGTACTTC
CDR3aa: CASSPEPTSGGNYEQYF

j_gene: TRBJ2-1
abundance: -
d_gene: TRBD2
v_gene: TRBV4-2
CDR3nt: TGTGCCAGCAGCCAAGATGGAACCAAAACAGGGACTAGCGGCCACTTAATAATCTTC
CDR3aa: CASSQDGTKTGTSGHLIIF

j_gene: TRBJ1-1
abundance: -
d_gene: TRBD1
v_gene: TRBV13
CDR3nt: TGTGCCAGCAGCCCCTCGGGACAGCATGAAGCTTTCTTT
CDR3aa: CASSPSGQHEAFF

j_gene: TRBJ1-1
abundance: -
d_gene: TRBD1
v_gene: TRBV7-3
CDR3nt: TGTGCCAGCAGCTTAACAGGGGGCTCTGAAGCTTTCTTT
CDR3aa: CASSLTGGSEAFF

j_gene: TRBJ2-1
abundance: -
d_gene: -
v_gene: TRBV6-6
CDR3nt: TGTGCCAGCAGTTACCAGCTTCCGGAGCAGTTCTTC
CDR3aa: CASSYQLPEQFF

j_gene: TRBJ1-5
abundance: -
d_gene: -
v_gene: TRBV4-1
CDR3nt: TGCGCCAGCAGCCAAGTGTGGGGGCGGGGACAGCCCCAGCATTTT
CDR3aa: CASSQVWGRGQPQHF

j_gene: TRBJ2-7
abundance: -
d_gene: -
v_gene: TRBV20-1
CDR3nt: TGCAGTGCTAGAGAAGGAGACTACGAGCAGTACTTC
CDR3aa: CSAREGDYEQYF

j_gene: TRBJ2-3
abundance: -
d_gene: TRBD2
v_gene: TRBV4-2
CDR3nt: TGTGCCAGCAGCCAAATGGAAGCGGGATACACAGATACGCAGTATTTT
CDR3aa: CASSQMEAGYTDTQYF

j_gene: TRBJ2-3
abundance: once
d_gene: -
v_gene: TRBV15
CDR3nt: TGTGCCACCAGCAGAGATGGCGGAGGTTCCGAAAACGACGATACGCAGTATTTT
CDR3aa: CATSRDGGGSENDDTQYF

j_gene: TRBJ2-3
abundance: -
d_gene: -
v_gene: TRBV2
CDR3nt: TGTGCCAGTATAGGGAGTCTAAGGACAGATACGCAGTATTTT
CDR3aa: CASIGSLRTDTQYF

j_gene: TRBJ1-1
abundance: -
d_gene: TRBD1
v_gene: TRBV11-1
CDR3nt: TGTGCCAGCAGCTTCCCCCCTGTGGTGGTTGACCCGGGGACAGGGGGCAAGAGGTTAACTGAAGCTTTCTTT
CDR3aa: CASSFPPVVVDPGTGGKRLTEAFF

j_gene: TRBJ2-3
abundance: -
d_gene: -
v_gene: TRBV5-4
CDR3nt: TGTGCCAGCAGCTCCTGGACCTACCGAGATACGCAGTATTTT
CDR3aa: CASSSWTYRDTQYF

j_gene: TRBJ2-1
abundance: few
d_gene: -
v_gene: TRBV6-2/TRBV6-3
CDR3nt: TGTGCCAGCAGTTTGAAATACAATGAGCAGTTCTTC
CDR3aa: CASSLKYNEQFF

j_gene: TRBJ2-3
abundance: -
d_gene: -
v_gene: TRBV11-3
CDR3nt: TGTGCCAGCAGCTCCTACTCTATGAGGGCTAGCGCAGATACGCAGTATTTT
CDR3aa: CASSSYSMRASADTQYF

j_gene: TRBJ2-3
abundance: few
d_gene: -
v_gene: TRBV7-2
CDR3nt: TGTGCCAGCAATGGGGGTAGCACAGATACGCAGTATTTT
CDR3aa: CASNGGSTDTQYF

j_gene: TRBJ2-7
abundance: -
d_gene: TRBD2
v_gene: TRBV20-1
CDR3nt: TGCAGTGCAGTTAAGCGGGACCCGCCCTACGAGCAGTACTTC
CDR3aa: CSAVKRDPPYEQYF

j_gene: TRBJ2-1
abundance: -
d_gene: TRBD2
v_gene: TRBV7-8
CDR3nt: TGTGCCAGCTCTATGACTAGCAGCAATGAGCAGTTCTTC
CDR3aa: CASSMTSSNEQFF

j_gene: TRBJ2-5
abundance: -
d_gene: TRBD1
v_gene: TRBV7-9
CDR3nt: TGTGCCAGCAGCTCACAGGGGAATCAAGAGACCCAGTACTTC
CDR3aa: CASSSQGNQETQYF

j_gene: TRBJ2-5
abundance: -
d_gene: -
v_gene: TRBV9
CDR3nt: TGTGCCAGCAGCGTAGAAGGTTGGGAGACCCAGTACTTC
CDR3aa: CASSVEGWETQYF

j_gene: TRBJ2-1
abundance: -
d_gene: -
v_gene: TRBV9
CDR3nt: TGTGCCAGCAGCCCGAGAGATCTTGACAATGAGCAGTTCTTC
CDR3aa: CASSPRDLDNEQFF

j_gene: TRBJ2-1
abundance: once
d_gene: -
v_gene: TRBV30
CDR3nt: TGTGCCTGGAGTGTCTCTGGCGGGTCGTACAATGAGCAGTTCTTC
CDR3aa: CAWSVSGGSYNEQFF